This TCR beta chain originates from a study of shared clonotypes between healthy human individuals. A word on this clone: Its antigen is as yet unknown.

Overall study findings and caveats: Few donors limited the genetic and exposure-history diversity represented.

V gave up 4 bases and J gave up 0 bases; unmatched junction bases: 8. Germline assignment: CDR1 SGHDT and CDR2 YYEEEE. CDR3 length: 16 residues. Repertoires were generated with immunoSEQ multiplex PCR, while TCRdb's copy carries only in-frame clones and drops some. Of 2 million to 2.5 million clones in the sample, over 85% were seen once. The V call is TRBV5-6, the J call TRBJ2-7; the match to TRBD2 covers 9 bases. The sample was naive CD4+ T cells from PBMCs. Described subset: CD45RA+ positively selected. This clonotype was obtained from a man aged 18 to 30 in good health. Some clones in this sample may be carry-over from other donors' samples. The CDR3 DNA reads TGTGCCAGCAGCATGGGACTAGCTGGGGCCTCCTACGAGCAGTACTTC. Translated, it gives CASSMGLAGASYEQYF.